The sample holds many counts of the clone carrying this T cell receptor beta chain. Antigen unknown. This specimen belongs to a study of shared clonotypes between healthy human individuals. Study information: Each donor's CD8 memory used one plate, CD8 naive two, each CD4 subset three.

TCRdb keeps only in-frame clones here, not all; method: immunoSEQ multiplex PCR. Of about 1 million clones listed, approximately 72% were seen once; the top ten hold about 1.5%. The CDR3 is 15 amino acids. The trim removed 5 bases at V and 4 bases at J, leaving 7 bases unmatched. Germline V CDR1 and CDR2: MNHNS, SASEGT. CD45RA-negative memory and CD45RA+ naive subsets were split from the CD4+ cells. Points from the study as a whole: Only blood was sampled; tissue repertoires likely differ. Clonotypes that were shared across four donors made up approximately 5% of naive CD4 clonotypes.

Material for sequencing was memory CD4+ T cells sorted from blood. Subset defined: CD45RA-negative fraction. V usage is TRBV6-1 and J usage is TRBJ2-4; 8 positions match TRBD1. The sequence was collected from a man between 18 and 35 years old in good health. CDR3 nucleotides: TGTGCCAGCAGTTTCAACGACAGGGGAAAAAACATTCAGTACTTC. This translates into CASSFNDRGKNIQYF.